This T cell receptor (beta chain) originates from a study of T cells after yellow fever vaccination. Study-wide results and caveats: Post-booster repertoires contained most primary-vaccination clones again (roughly 95% CD4, 85% to 90% CD8).

On this clonotype itself: No antigen is known for it.

TCRdb re-analysed the 5' RACE reads in MiXCR, keeping a single row per CDR3 protein. The repertoire holds approximately 550,000 distinct CDR3 sequences, with less than 15% as singletons. This clonotype was sampled from a man between 25 and 39 years old who received the YFV17D yellow fever vaccine. Sample: PBMCs, taken on the day of the yellow fever booster vaccination.

The CDR3 reads CASIHRDGHTEAFF. Here the CDR3 DNA reads TGTGCCAGCATACACCGGGACGGTCACACTGAAGCTTTCTTT. The chain couples TRBV28 to TRBJ1-1; a possible D gene is TRBD1 (5 bases). Germline CDR1 and CDR2: MDHEN and SYDVKM. The CDR3 contains 14 residues. Trimming left V 7 bases short and J 3 bases short, with 15 bases between.